This T cell receptor beta chain is from a study of shared clonotypes between healthy human individuals. On the study more broadly: Three plates were used per donor for CD4 naive, three for CD4 memory, two for CD8 naive and one for CD8 memory. Findings and caveats of the study: Several donors held approximately 4.5% of naive CD4 clonotypes in common. Among the subsets, naive ones generally showed larger estimated richness than memory ones.

With respect to this clone: The target antigen is unknown.

Memory CD4+ cells were the fraction left after CD45RA+ naive selection. Repertoires were generated with immunoSEQ multiplex PCR, while TCRdb's copy carries only in-frame clones and drops some. The sample carries about 2.4 million clones, approximately 92% recorded once. CDR3 length: 16 amino acids. CDR1 and CDR2 (germline): SGHNT, YYREEE (reference sequence). V was trimmed by 0 bases and J by 4 bases, leaving 14 bases between them. This sequence joins TRBV5-4 and TRBJ1-3; maybe TRBD1 (5 bases). This sequence was found in a man younger than 35 in good health. Sequenced material: naive CD4+ T cells sorted from blood. Subset reported: CD45RA+ positively selected. The CDR3: CASSLDPLGGGNTIYF. DNA of the CDR3: TGTGCCAGCAGCTTGGACCCCTTGGGGGGGGGAAACACCATATATTTT.